The T cell receptor (beta chain) under discussion was sequenced for a study of T cell changes during pregnancy in multiple sclerosis (dated by TCRdb to between 2018 and 2021). Regarding the complete study: In women with multiple sclerosis, the researchers looked at how the T cell repertoire shifted as pregnancy progressed.

Between the V and J ends, shortened by 4 bases and 3 bases respectively, the junction contains 15 bases. The germline V gene provides CDR1 MRHNA and CDR2 SNTAGT. The CDR3 measures 15 amino acids from cysteine to phenylalanine. Only CDR3 DNA is held: 45 bases, read in frame from base 1. The library was produced with the immunoSEQ multiplex PCR assay. Sourced from immuneACCESS, this table was stored by TCRdb with only in-frame sequences that have V and J called. A share of the clones is absent; for the studies checked, an unresolved V gene accounts for under half, and the remainder has no known explanation. The sample records roughly 35,000 clones, 80% to 95% of which are singletons. In total, the top ten clones hold about 1.2% of the sample. Of note for this clone: There is no known antigen for this receptor. No base quality values were provided; no much bigger clone lies one nucleotide off.

Sequenced sample: PBMCs (not recorded whether the cells were cultured). The chain employs TRBV6-4 and TRBJ1-1, with the identity of the D gene unclear. This receptor was obtained from a female donor with multiple sclerosis, enrolled in a pregnancy study. The CDR3 is CASSVDLQVHTEAFF. The nucleotide sequence reads TGTGCCAGCAGTGTCGACCTCCAGGTTCACACTGAAGCTTTCTTT.